This T cell receptor (beta chain) was identified in a study of OX40 agonist ivuxolimab in advanced cancers. Study-wide context: About 40% of patients had received prior checkpoint inhibitor therapy. Study-wide findings and caveats: Some nonresponders likewise displayed low normalized T-cell clonal expansion. There was clonal expansion of CD4+ and CD8+ blood T cells by week 6 at 0.1 to 3.0 mg/kg.

Looked up from germline, CDR1 is MNHNS and CDR2 is SASEGT. The CDR3 is made up of 16 amino acids. V trimming: 6 bases; J trimming: 4 bases; junction bases outside the gene matches: 13. Libraries were prepared by immunoSEQ multiplex PCR; TCRdb keeps only in-frame clonotypes and omits some of them. The data show about 53,000 clones, with approximately 84% seen just once and more than 10% held by the top ten. Note on this clone: The antigen is undetermined.

The J gene is TRBJ2-3, the V gene TRBV6-1; 7 bases are a match to TRBD2. This TCR came from an adult with an advanced solid tumor such as melanoma, head and neck, liver or kidney cancer. The input for sequencing was CD4+ or CD8+ T cells sorted from blood, taken in a trial of the OX40 agonist ivuxolimab. CDR3 loop: CASSELAPTYSDTQYF. In DNA form, the CDR3 reads TGTGCCAGCAGCGAACTAGCGCCTACCTACTCAGATACGCAGTATTTT.